The 23 T cell receptor beta chains below come from one sample, sequenced in a study of T cells in Graves' hyperthyroidism and ophthalmopathy. TCR beta CDR3 regions were amplified from RNA. The study used the HTBI primer set for a first-round RT-PCR of the TCR CDR3. TCRdb used MiXCR to reprocess the multiplex PCR reads, holding one entry per CDR3 protein. Of 300,000 to 350,000 distinct CDR3 sequences listed, 21% are singletons. Specimen: blood. Receptors originate from a woman aged 45-65 years with Graves' hyperthyroidism.

This clonotype was detected ten times or more. The chain uses TRBV2 and TRBJ2-7; TRBD1 matches at 11 bases. Germline assignment: CDR1 SNHLY and CDR2 FYNNEI. This CDR3 contains 13 residues. With 3 bases clipped from V and 6 bases from J, the junction kept 1 base outside the gene matches. This CDR3 is CASSEDRGREQYF. The CDR3 coding sequence is TGTGCCAGCAGTGAGGACAGGGGGCGCGAGCAGTACTTC.

This chain joins TRBV20-1 and TRBJ2-1; 7 bases align to TRBD1. CDR1 DFQATT and CDR2 SNEGSKA come from the germline V gene (reference sequence). This CDR3 region has 12 residues. With V trimmed by 5 bases and J by 10 bases, 8 bases remained unmatched. CDR3 sequence reads: CSARPRGKEQFF. DNA of the CDR3: TGCAGTGCTCGGCCCAGGGGGAAGGAGCAGTTCTTC.

J is TRBJ2-3 and V is TRBV19; 14 nucleotides agree with TRBD2. Germline V gene data show CDR1 as LNHDA and CDR2 as SQIVND (reference sequence). This CDR3 is 15 amino acids long. J lost 8 bases, V lost 3 bases, and 4 bases had no gene match. The CDR3 DNA reads as TGTGCCAGTAGTATTCCGGGACTAGCGGGAGTTACGCAGTATTTT. This gives the protein CASSIPGLAGVTQYF.

In its sample, this clonotype was seen many times. V is TRBV28 and J is TRBJ2-2; weak D call: TRBD1 (6 bases). The CDR3 is 14 residues long. With 6 bases removed from V and 3 bases from J, the gap between germline ends came to 11 bases. Per germline, CDR1 MDHEN and CDR2 SYDVKM. CDR3 sequence: CASRSYRDTGELFF. The CDR3 DNA reads as TGTGCCAGCAGATCCTACAGGGACACCGGGGAGCTGTTTTTT.

Concerning this clonotype: Being one base from a much bigger clone, this may be a read error. This sequence joins TRBV20-1 and TRBJ1-2, with 8 bases lining up with TRBD1. The CDR3 is made up of 15 amino acids. Germline values: CDR1 DFQATT, CDR2 SNEGSKA (reference sequence). The CDR3 loop reads CSARDRRTGSYGHTF. DNA for the CDR3: TGCAGTGCTAGAGACAGAAGGACAGGGAGCTATGGCCACACCTTC.

The sample holds many counts of this clonotype. The rearrangement links TRBV29-1 to TRBJ2-7, with D possibly called TRBD1 or TRBD2 (5 bases each). The germline V gene encodes CDR1 SQVTM and CDR2 ANQGSEA. The V and J ends lost 1 base and 1 base respectively, with 14 bases between them. The CDR3 runs to 15 residues. DNA for the CDR3: TGCAGCGTTGAAGGGGGGATAGGGGCGTCCTACGAGCAGTACTTC. The encoded protein is CSVEGGIGASYEQYF.

The sample holds many counts of this clonotype. The chain combines TRBV11-3 with TRBJ2-1; TRBD1 aligns across 8 bases. The germline gives CDR1 SGHNT, CDR2 YENEEA. The J segment lost 5 bases and the V segment lost 4 bases, leaving 7 bases of the junction unmatched. The CDR3 contains 15 residues. The CDR3 DNA reads TGTGCCAGCAGCTCGGCGGGACAGGAGAACAATGAGCAGTTCTTC. It translates to CASSSAGQENNEQFF.

This rearrangement joins TRBV30 to TRBJ1-5; possible D gene TRBD1, 5 bases. This CDR3 region has 15 residues. Germline V gene data show CDR1 as GTSNPN and CDR2 as SVGIG (reference sequence). Trimming stripped 1 base from V and 11 bases from J, with 21 bases between. This CDR3 reads CAWSEIQDTRYAQHF. Written as DNA, the CDR3 is TGTGCCTGGAGTGAAATTCAGGACACTAGGTATGCCCAGCATTTT.

The chain has TRBV2 and TRBJ2-7, with TRBD2 identical over 8 bases. This CDR3 is 14 amino acids long. The germline CDR1 and CDR2 sequences are SNHLY and FYNNEI. With V trimmed by 6 bases and J by 7 bases, 11 bases remained unmatched. The CDR3 here is CASRAGGGLWEQYF. CDR3 nucleotide sequence: TGTGCCAGCAGGGCCGGGGGGGGCTTGTGGGAGCAGTACTTC. Complete variable domain (other parts from reference TRBV2 and TRBJ2-7): EPEVTQTPSHQVTQMGQEVILRCVPISNHLYFYWYRQILGQKVEFLVSFYNNEISEKSEIFDDQFSVERPDGSNFTLKIRSTKLEDSAMYFCASRAGGGLWEQYFGPGTRLTVT.

Note on this clonotype: A much larger clone differs from this one at a single base, so this may be a read error. The chain joins TRBV28 to TRBJ2-3; TRBD2 matches at 8 bases. The length of the CDR3 is 16 residues. Trimming at V came to 8 bases and at J to 4 bases, leaving 14 bases not matched to a gene. Per the germline V gene, CDR1 is MDHEN and CDR2 is SYDVKM. This CDR3 reads CASGSGTRGTADTQYF. The CDR3 nucleotides read TGTGCCAGCGGTTCCGGGACTAGAGGTACGGCAGATACGCAGTATTTT.

In this sample, this clonotype turned up many times. The chain is built from TRBV12-3 or TRBV12-4 and TRBJ2-2; D might be TRBD2 (5 bases). This CDR3 is 14 amino acids long. With 7 bases removed from V and 9 bases from J, the gap between germline ends came to 18 bases. In nucleotides, the CDR3 is TGTGCCAGCACCCTCCGGGAAATAGCCTGGGAGCTGTTTTTT. Protein sequence: CASTLREIAWELFF.

This clonotype was counted at least ten times. This chain links TRBV12-3 or TRBV12-4 with TRBJ1-5, with D unclear. The V end was cut by 7 bases, the J end by 2 bases, with 15 bases between. This CDR3 region has 15 residues. The CDR3 sequence is CASMRGLSGNQPQHF. As DNA, the CDR3 is TGTGCCAGCATGCGAGGCCTCTCGGGCAATCAGCCCCAGCATTTT.

This clonotype was picked up many times. This rearrangement joins TRBV3-1 to TRBJ2-7; D possibly corresponds to TRBD1 (7 bases). The CDR3 has 16 amino acids. Germline-derived CDR1 and CDR2 are LGHDT and YNNKEL (reference sequence). V was trimmed by 1 base and J by 4 bases, leaving 17 bases between them. This CDR3 is CASSQVVVTGRYEQYF. The CDR3 nucleotides are TGTGCCAGCAGCCAAGTCGTTGTGACAGGGAGGTACGAGCAGTACTTC.

This clonotype has at least ten counts. The J gene is TRBJ1-6, the V gene TRBV11-2; D might be TRBD1 (6 bases). The ends were cut back, 4 bases at V and 10 bases at J, with 11 bases in the middle. This CDR3 comprises 13 residues. CDR1 is SGHAT, CDR2 FQNNGV, per germline. In nucleotides, the CDR3 is TGTGCCAGCAGCTCGGACAGTTCCTCACCCCTCCACTTT. This sequence encodes CASSSDSSSPLHF.

This clonotype was observed at least ten times. This rearrangement joins TRBV6-1 to TRBJ2-1; 7 nucleotides agree with TRBD2. CDR1 and CDR2 (germline): MNHNS, SASEGT. With V trimmed by 2 bases and J by 4 bases, 5 bases remained unmatched. This CDR3 region has 15 residues. CDR3 amino acids: CASSEYSGEYNEQFF. The DNA of the CDR3 is TGTGCCAGCAGTGAATACAGCGGGGAATACAATGAGCAGTTCTTC.

The table lists this clonotype with many counts. The gene calls are TRBV3-1 and TRBJ1-4, with 8 bases fitting TRBD1. The CDR3 runs 15 residues. CDR1 and CDR2 (germline): LGHDT, YNNKEL (reference sequence). Trimming cost V 4 bases and J 6 bases; bases outside gene matches: 7. CDR3 region: CASSLVQGAYEKLFF. DNA of the CDR3: TGTGCCAGCAGCCTTGTCCAGGGGGCATATGAAAAACTGTTTTTT.

This clonotype appeared many times. V is TRBV3-1 and J is TRBJ2-5; no reliable D call. V shed 4 bases and J shed 4 bases, with 13 bases lying between them. The length of the CDR3 is 14 residues. Germline CDR1 reads LGHDT; CDR2 reads YNNKEL (reference sequence). In nucleotides, the CDR3 is TGTGCCAGCAGCCGTACAGTGGAAGGAGAGACCCAGTACTTC. Its protein is CASSRTVEGETQYF.

This clonotype was found many times. The chain carries TRBV29-1 and TRBJ2-2, with D perhaps TRBD1 (6 bases). The CDR3 extends over 14 amino acids. V was trimmed by 3 bases and J by 6 bases, leaving 14 bases between them. Germline assignment: CDR1 SQVTM and CDR2 ANQGSEA. CDR3 amino acids: CSVDVSGVAGELFF. The CDR3 DNA reads as TGCAGCGTTGATGTGTCAGGGGTGGCCGGGGAGCTGTTTTTT.

This clonotype was counted between two and nine times. This chain links TRBV6-2 or TRBV6-3 with TRBJ2-1; possible D gene TRBD2, 6 bases. V was pared by 6 bases and J by 4 bases, with 13 bases between. CDR3 length: 14 amino acids. Germline V gives CDR1 MNHEY, CDR2 SVGEGT. The DNA of the CDR3 is TGTGCCAGCAGGACTAGTTCTAGTTACAATGAGCAGTTCTTC. Protein: CASRTSSSYNEQFF.

This clonotype was recorded many times. This sequence joins TRBV12-3 or TRBV12-4 and TRBJ2-7; D remains unclear. The CDR3 loop spans 14 amino acids. Deletions cut 2 bases from V and 1 base from J, with 9 bases between. CDR3 nucleotide sequence: TGTGCCAGCAGTTTATATCCGGAATCCTACGAGCAGTACTTC. Its protein product is CASSLYPESYEQYF.

About this clonotype: This could be a read error, since a much larger clone is one nucleotide away. The conserved final phenylalanine or tryptophan is absent from the CDR3, which likely points to a read error. This chain joins TRBV2 and TRBJ2-2, with TRBD2 matching 9 bases. There are 14 residues in the CDR3. J gave up 5 bases and V 6 bases, and 4 bases lay outside the gene matches. Germline V gene lookup returns CDR1 SNHLY and CDR2 FYNNEI. The CDR3 DNA reads as TGTGCCAGCAGAGCGGGGGGACGAACCGGGGAGCTGTTTCTT. It yields the protein CASRAGGRTGELFL.

This clonotype appeared many times. The chain recombines TRBV24-1 with TRBJ2-1; 10 bases match TRBD1. CDR3 length: 16 residues. Germline V gene sequence: CDR1 KGHDR, CDR2 SFDVKD. V shed 4 bases and J 3 bases; nucleotides not matched to a gene: 5. CDR3 in DNA: TGTGCCACCAGTGACAGGGGACAGGGGAACTACAATGAGCAGTTCTTC. This translates into CATSDRGQGNYNEQFF.

The V and J genes are TRBV5-1 and TRBJ1-2, with 9 bases fitting TRBD1. Germline loops: CDR1 SGHRS, CDR2 YFSETQ. The CDR3 spans 18 residues. The junction had 14 bases not matched to a gene; V was cut back by 3 bases and J by 2 bases. CDR3 sequence reads: CASSSQSGDRALNYGYTF. For the CDR3, the DNA is TGCGCCAGCAGCTCACAAAGCGGGGACAGGGCCCTGAACTATGGCTACACCTTC.